The entry below gives a single TCR beta chain sequence along with its context. The antigen remains unidentified. The data were obtained in a study of T cell responses to AZD1222 COVID-19 vaccine. Study findings and constraints: No repertoire was sampled before or during the peak T cell response, only after it.

Clones were read by immunoSEQ multiplex PCR, and TCRdb kept only the in-frame ones, dropping some. The sample contains 20,000 to 25,000 clones, 82% of which appear only once. The CDR3 spans 13 residues. Germline CDR1 and CDR2: MDHEN and SYDVKM. V was pared by 3 bases and J by 4 bases, with 8 bases between. Sequences were derived from peripheral blood, sampled on day 0 of AZD1222 vaccination. This rearrangement joins TRBV28 to TRBJ2-3; no clear D. The receptor comes from an adult in good health. CDR3 sequence reads: CASSLGAADTQYF. CDR3 DNA: TGTGCCAGCAGTTTGGGCGCCGCAGATACGCAGTATTTT.